This T cell receptor beta chain was sequenced during a study of patients and donors after allogeneic stem cell transplantation. Germline loops: CDR1 MNHNS, CDR2 SASEGT. The CDR3 consists of 13 residues. V shed 4 bases and J shed 6 bases, with 12 bases lying between them. In TCRdb, the RT-PCR reads were re-called with MiXCR into one record per CDR3 protein. The sample includes 920,000 or so distinct CDR3 sequences, about 20% of them seen just once. The rearrangement joins TRBV6-1 to TRBJ1-1; D uncertain. Material: blood, either unsorted or a sorted T cell fraction (not recorded which). This TCR was sampled from a human donor who was either an allogeneic HSCT recipient or a stem cell or donor lymphocyte infusion donor (not recorded which). It is not recorded whose cells these are; they may come from a transplant donor. The CDR3 DNA reads TGTGCCAGCAGTGGGACGGTCGGTTCTGAAGCTTTCTTT. The encoded protein is CASSGTVGSEAFF.